This is a list of T cell receptor beta chains from one sample in a study of early T cells in non-severe SARS-CoV-2 infection. TCRdb redid the calling of the 5' RACE reads with MiXCR, one entry per CDR3 protein. The sample shows around 37,000 distinct CDR3 sequences, approximately 9.1% of them seen only once. The sample was whole blood. The source is an adult who was a healthcare worker with PCR-confirmed SARS-CoV-2 infection or an uninfected control (not recorded which). Both conserved end residues are part of each CDR3. The D gene is left open where the match is weak. Expanded clones are given a class, and other clones once, few, many or no size at all.

clone_size j_call v_call cdr3_length d_call cdr3_aa cdr3_nt
many TRBJ2-1 TRBV3-2 14 NA CASSQGTGGHEQFF TGTGCCAGCAGCCAAGGCACAGGGGGGCATGAGCAGTTCTTC
few TRBJ2-2 TRBV7-9 15 NA CASIASFRPTGELFF TGTGCCAGCATCGCTAGCTTCCGACCTACCGGGGAGCTGTTTTTT
many TRBJ2-3 TRBV12-3/TRBV12-4 13 NA CASSLIGTDTQYF TGTGCCAGCAGTTTAATTGGGACAGATACGCAGTATTTT
many TRBJ2-1 TRBV6-2/TRBV6-3 16 TRBD2 CASSYRSGGAYNEQFF TGTGCCAGCAGTTACCGAAGCGGGGGGGCTTACAATGAGCAGTTCTTC
NA TRBJ1-2 TRBV3-1 15 NA CASSDGTTRNYGYTF TGTGCCAGCAGCGATGGGACAACACGAAACTATGGCTACACCTTC
NA TRBJ1-2 TRBV7-3 13 NA CASSPSAGYGYTF TGTGCCAGCAGCCCCTCGGCCGGATATGGCTACACCTTC
few TRBJ1-1 TRBV3-1 14 TRBD1 CASSLRQGLAEAFF TGTGCCAGCAGCCTCCGACAGGGGCTCGCTGAAGCTTTCTTT
many TRBJ2-2 TRBV7-6 16 NA CASSTSQWGPGERLFF TGTGCCAGCAGCACCAGTCAATGGGGCCCCGGAGAGCGGCTGTTTTTT
few TRBJ1-1 TRBV6-5 12 NA CASIRVGTEAFF TGTGCCAGCATCAGGGTCGGCACTGAAGCTTTCTTT
many TRBJ1-1 TRBV29-1 14 NA CSVEGSRTSWGAFF TGCAGCGTTGAAGGATCCCGGACAAGCTGGGGGGCTTTCTTT
many TRBJ2-5 TRBV5-1 16 NA CASSNIFRGNQETQYF TGCGCCAGCAGCAACATATTTCGAGGCAACCAAGAGACCCAGTACTTC
few TRBJ1-1 TRBV29-1 11 NA CSATPNTEAFF TGCAGCGCCACACCGAACACTGAAGCTTTCTTT
NA TRBJ2-5 TRBV5-6 13 TRBD2 CASSWTSFETQYF TGTGCCAGCAGCTGGACTAGCTTCGAGACCCAGTACTTC
many TRBJ2-3 TRBV5-1 20 TRBD2 CASSFLIGLAGSSGTDTQYF TGCGCCAGCAGCTTCCTCATTGGACTAGCGGGGTCCTCGGGTACAGATACGCAGTATTTT
NA TRBJ2-3 TRBV12-3/TRBV12-4 15 TRBD1 CASSIRGLGTDTQYF TGTGCCAGCAGTATAAGGGGGCTCGGCACAGATACGCAGTATTTT
NA TRBJ2-1 TRBV29-1 13 TRBD1 CSVEGTGSYEQFF TGCAGCGTTGAAGGGACAGGGTCATATGAGCAGTTCTTC
many TRBJ1-6 TRBV7-9 19 TRBD1 CASSPGQGGVNSYNSPLHF TGTGCCAGCAGCCCGGGACAGGGAGGCGTAAACTCCTATAATTCACCCCTCCACTTT
NA TRBJ1-1 TRBV7-9 14 NA CASSLSWENTEAFF TGTGCCAGCAGCTTATCATGGGAGAACACTGAAGCTTTCTTT
NA TRBJ1-1 TRBV7-9 12 NA CASSSHYTEAFF TGTGCCAGCAGCTCCCACTACACTGAAGCTTTCTTT
NA TRBJ2-1 TRBV7-2 12 NA CASSLSHNEQFF TGTGCCAGCAGCTTGTCTCACAATGAGCAGTTCTTC
few TRBJ1-4 TRBV7-2 14 TRBD1 CASSSRTGEEKLFF TGTGCCAGCAGCTCCAGGACAGGGGAGGAAAAACTGTTTTTT
many TRBJ1-1 TRBV12-3/TRBV12-4 13 TRBD1 CASTETGRTEAFF TGTGCCAGCACCGAGACAGGGAGAACTGAAGCTTTCTTT
few TRBJ1-2 TRBV7-8 15 NA CASSSGIGDTYGYTF TGTGCCAGCAGCTCAGGAATAGGGGACACCTATGGCTACACCTTC
many TRBJ2-1 TRBV19 15 NA CASSITPGRRDEQFF TGTGCCAGTAGTATCACCCCGGGGAGGCGCGATGAGCAGTTCTTC
many TRBJ1-2 TRBV9 13 NA CASSVVQTGTPVF TGTGCCAGCAGCGTAGTCCAAACCGGGACTCCAGTCTTC
many TRBJ1-4 TRBV5-1 15 NA CASSLAGAGVEKLFF TGCGCCAGCAGCTTGGCCGGGGCAGGGGTTGAAAAACTGTTTTTT
NA TRBJ2-3 TRBV11-2 13 NA CASSLGVVDTQYF TGTGCCAGCAGCTTAGGGGTAGTAGATACGCAGTATTTT
once TRBJ2-3 TRBV7-6 19 TRBD2 CASSLAHLSGGGGTDTQYF TGTGCCAGCAGCTTAGCACACCTTAGCGGGGGAGGCGGCACAGATACGCAGTATTTT
many TRBJ2-3 TRBV7-4 16 NA CASSPTGVSRTDTQYF TGTGCCAGCAGCCCTACGGGGGTTAGTAGAACAGATACGCAGTATTTT
NA TRBJ2-4 TRBV7-9 13 NA CASSASRGNIQYF TGTGCCAGCAGCGCGTCGAGGGGAAACATTCAGTACTTC
few TRBJ2-7 TRBV7-2 14 NA CASRSGPIIGGQYF TGTGCCAGCAGGTCGGGGCCTATTATTGGAGGCCAGTACTTC
NA TRBJ1-4 TRBV29-1 13 NA CSVVTTAAGKLFF TGCAGCGTGGTCACGACAGCTGCGGGAAAACTGTTTTTT
NA TRBJ1-1 TRBV11-1 14 NA CASSSHGGRTEAFF TGTGCCAGCAGCTCCCACGGGGGCCGGACTGAAGCTTTCTTT
few TRBJ2-3 TRBV28 11 NA CASSHLDTQYF TGTGCCAGCAGTCATCTCGATACGCAGTATTTT
many TRBJ2-5 TRBV7-2 16 NA CASSLAPAPGQETQYF TGTGCCAGCAGCTTAGCTCCTGCCCCCGGCCAAGAGACCCAGTACTTC
few TRBJ1-1 TRBV11-1 16 NA CATTERGGAQGTEAFF TGTGCCACCACGGAAAGGGGGGGCGCCCAAGGGACTGAAGCTTTCTTT
few TRBJ1-1 TRBV10-3 12 TRBD1 CAISDRASEAFF TGTGCCATCAGCGACAGGGCTTCCGAAGCTTTCTTT